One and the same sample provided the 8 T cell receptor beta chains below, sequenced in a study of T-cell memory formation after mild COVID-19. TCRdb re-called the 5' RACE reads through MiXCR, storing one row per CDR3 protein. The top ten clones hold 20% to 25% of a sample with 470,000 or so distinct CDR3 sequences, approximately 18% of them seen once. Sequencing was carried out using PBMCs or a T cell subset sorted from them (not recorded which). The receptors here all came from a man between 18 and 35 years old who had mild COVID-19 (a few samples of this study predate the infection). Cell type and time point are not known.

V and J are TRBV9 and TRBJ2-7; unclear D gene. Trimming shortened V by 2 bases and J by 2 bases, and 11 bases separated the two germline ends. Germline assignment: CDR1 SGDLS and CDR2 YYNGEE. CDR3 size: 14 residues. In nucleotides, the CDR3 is TGTGCCAGCAGCGTCGGATCCACAGCCTACGAGCAGTACTTC. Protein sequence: CASSVGSTAYEQYF.

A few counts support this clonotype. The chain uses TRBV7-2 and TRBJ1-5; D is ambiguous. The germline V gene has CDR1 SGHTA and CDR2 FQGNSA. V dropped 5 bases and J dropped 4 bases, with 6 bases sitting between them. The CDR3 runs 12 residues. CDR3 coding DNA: TGTGCCAGCAGCGGATTTAATCAGCCCCAGCATTTT. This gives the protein CASSGFNQPQHF.

The CDR3 region is CASSQTSDGNEQFF. The DNA of the CDR3 is TGTGCCAGCAGCCAGACGAGCGATGGGAATGAGCAGTTCTTC. The chain is built from TRBV7-9 and TRBJ2-1, with no clear D. Trimming shortened V by 5 bases and J by 7 bases, and 15 bases separated the two germline ends. The CDR3 is made up of 14 amino acids. The germline CDR1 and CDR2 sequences are SEHNR and FQNEAQ (reference sequence).

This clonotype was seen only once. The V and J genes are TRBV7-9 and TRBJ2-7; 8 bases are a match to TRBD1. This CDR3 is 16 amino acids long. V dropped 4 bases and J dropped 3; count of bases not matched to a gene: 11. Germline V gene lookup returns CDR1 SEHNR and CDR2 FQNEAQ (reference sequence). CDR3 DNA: TGTGCCAGCAGCTCGACCCAGGGGGCGCGTGACTACGAGCAGTACTTC. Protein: CASSSTQGARDYEQYF.

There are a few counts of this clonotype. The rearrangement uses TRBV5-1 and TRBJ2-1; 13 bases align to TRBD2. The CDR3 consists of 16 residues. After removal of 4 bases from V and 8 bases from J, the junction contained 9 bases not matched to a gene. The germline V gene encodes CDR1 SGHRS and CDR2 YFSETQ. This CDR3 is CASSGGLAGWVHEQFF. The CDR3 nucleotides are TGCGCCAGCAGCGGGGGACTAGCGGGGTGGGTGCATGAGCAGTTCTTC.

CDR3 in amino acids: CASSPRRNNEQFF. In nucleotides, the CDR3 is TGCGCCAGCAGCCCCCGTCGCAATAATGAGCAGTTCTTC. The chain has TRBV4-3 and TRBJ2-1; unclear D gene. V was cut by 4 bases and J by 7 bases, with 11 bases left in between. The CDR3 covers 13 residues. Germline V lookup: CDR1 LGHNA, CDR2 YSLEER.

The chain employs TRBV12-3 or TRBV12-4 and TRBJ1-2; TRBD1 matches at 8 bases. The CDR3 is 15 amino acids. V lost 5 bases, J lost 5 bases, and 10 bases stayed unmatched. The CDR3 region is CASSPPGQDGYGYTF. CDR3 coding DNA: TGTGCCAGCAGTCCCCCGGGACAGGATGGTTATGGCTACACCTTC.

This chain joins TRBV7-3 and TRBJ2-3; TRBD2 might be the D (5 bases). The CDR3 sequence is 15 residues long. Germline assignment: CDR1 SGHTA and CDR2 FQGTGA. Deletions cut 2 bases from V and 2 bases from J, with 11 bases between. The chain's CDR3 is CASSLDPGYTDTQYF. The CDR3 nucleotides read TGTGCCAGCAGCTTAGATCCGGGGTACACAGATACGCAGTATTTT.